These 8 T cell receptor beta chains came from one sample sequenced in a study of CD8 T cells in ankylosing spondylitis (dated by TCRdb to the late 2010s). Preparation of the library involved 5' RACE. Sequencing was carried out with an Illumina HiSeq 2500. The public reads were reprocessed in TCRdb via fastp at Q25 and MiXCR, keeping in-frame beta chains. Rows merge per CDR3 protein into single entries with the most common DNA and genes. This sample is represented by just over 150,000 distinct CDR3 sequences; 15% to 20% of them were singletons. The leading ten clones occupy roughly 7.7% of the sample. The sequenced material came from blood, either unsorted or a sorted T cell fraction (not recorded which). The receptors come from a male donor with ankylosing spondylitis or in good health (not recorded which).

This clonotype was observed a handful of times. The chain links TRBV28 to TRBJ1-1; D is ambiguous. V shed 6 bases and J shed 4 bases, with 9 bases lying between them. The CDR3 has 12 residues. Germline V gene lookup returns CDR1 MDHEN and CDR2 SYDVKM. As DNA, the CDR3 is TGTGCCAGCAGCTACAGTTCCACTGAAGCTTTCTTT. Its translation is CASSYSSTEAFF.

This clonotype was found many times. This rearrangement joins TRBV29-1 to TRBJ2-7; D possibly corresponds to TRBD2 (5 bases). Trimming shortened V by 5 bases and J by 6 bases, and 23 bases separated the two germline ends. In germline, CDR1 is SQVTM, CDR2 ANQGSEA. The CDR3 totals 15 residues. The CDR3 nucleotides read TGCAGCGTTCGTTTCCCCGGGATAGCGTCTAGCGAGCAGTACTTC. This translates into CSVRFPGIASSEQYF.

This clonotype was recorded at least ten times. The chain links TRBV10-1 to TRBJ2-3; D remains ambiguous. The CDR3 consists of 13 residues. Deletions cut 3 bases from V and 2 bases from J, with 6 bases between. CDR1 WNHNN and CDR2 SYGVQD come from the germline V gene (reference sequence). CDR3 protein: CASSEVDTDTQYF. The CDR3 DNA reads TGCGCCAGCAGTGAAGTGGACACAGATACGCAGTATTTT.

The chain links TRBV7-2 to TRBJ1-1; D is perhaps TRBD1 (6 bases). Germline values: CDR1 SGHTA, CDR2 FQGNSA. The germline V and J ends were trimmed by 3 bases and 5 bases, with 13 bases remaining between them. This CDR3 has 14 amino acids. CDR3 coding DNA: TGTGCCAGCAGCTTGAGGGGGGGGTGGACTGAAGCTTTCTTT. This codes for CASSLRGGWTEAFF.

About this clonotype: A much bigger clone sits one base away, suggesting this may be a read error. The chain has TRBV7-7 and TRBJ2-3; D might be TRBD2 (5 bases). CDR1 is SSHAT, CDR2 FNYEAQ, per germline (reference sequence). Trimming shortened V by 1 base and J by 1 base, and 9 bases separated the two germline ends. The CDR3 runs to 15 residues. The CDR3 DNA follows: TGTGCCAGCAGCTTAGGACTAACGGGCACAGATACGCAGTATTTT. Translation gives CASSLGLTGTDTQYF. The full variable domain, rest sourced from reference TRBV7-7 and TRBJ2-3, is GAGVSQSPRYKVTKRGQDVTLRCDPISSHATLYWYQQALGQGPEFLTYFNYEAQPDKSGLPSDRFSAERPEGSISTLTIQRTEQRDSAMYRCASSLGLTGTDTQYFGPGTRLTVL.

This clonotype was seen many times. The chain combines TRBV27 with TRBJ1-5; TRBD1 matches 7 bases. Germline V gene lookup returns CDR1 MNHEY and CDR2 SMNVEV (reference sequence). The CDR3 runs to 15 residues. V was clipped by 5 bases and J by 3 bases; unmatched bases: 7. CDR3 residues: CASSIRQGVNQPQHF. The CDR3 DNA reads TGTGCCAGCAGTATCCGACAGGGAGTCAATCAGCCCCAGCATTTT.

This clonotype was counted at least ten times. The chain's CDR3 is CASSRTVYEQYF. CDR3 DNA sequence: TGTGCCAGCAGTAGGACAGTTTACGAGCAGTACTTC. The chain recombines TRBV28 with TRBJ2-7, with a possible D match to TRBD1 (6 bases). The CDR3 is 12 residues long. Germline CDR1 reads MDHEN; CDR2 reads SYDVKM. V was shortened by 5 bases and J by 4 bases, with 9 bases between the two germline ends.

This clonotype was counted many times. CDR3 in DNA: TGTGCCAGTAGGGGTGGACAGGCGGGTCCCAATGAGCAGTTCTTC. Translation gives CASRGGQAGPNEQFF. The V call is TRBV6-1, the J call TRBJ2-1; 7 bases are shared with TRBD1. Trimming took 9 bases from V and 6 from J; bases not matched to a gene: 14. The germline gives CDR1 MNHNS, CDR2 SASEGT. CDR3 length equals 15 residues.